Below, 32 T cell receptor beta chains from the same sample are listed, as sequenced in a study of blood T cells in healthy people across ages. Using a J-beta primer mix together with a sample-barcoded 5' primer, a second PCR was run for roughly 6 to 11 cycles. MiXCR, run by TCRdb on the 5' RACE reads, gives a single entry per CDR3 protein. The sample lists 800,000 to 950,000 distinct CDR3 sequences, about 29% occurring once. The same data also went into a second study, on T cells of mothers and their children.

Sequencing was carried out using blood. The receptors derive from a middle-aged woman in good health.

This clonotype was seen repeatedly, ten times or more. The V gene is TRBV6-1, the J gene TRBJ2-5; TRBD2 agrees at 13 bases. Germline V CDR1 and CDR2: MNHNS, SASEGT. The V gene end was trimmed by 3 bases and the J gene end by 5 bases; junction bases not matched to a gene: 3. There are 15 residues in the CDR3. The CDR3 loop reads CASSEGLAGMETQYF. The CDR3 coding sequence is TGTGCCAGCAGTGAGGGACTAGCGGGAATGGAGACCCAGTACTTC.

This clonotype was found a few times. The chain links TRBV18 to TRBJ2-4; 9 nucleotides agree with TRBD1. TRBJ2-7 explains the end of the DNA better; the J call may be wrong. The CDR3 loop spans 14 amino acids. The germline V gene has CDR1 KGHSH and CDR2 LQKENI. CDR3 loop: CASASGTGSYEQYF. The CDR3 nucleotides are TGTGCCAGCGCCTCCGGGACAGGGTCCTACGAGCAGTACTTC.

On this clonotype: Being one base from a much bigger clone, this may be a read error. The chain uses TRBV10-2 and TRBJ1-4, with TRBD1 matching over 8 bases. V was clipped by 6 bases and J by 6 bases; unmatched bases: 6. Germline CDR1 is WSHSY and CDR2 is SAAADI. This CDR3 is built from 14 residues. The CDR3 is CASRETGEDEKLFF. CDR3 nucleotide sequence: TGCGCCAGCAGGGAGACAGGGGAAGATGAAAAACTGTTTTTT.

As for this clonotype: A much larger clone lies one base from this, so it may be a read error. V is TRBV27 and J is TRBJ2-7, with D possibly matching TRBD1 (5 bases). CDR1 is MNHEY and CDR2 is SMNVEV in the germline V gene (reference sequence). This CDR3 region has 14 residues. Trimming took off 8 bases at V and 3 bases at J, with 17 bases between the two ends. This chain's CDR3 is CASGHSLGLYEQYF. The CDR3 nucleotides read TGTGCCAGCGGCCACAGTTTGGGGCTCTACGAGCAGTACTTC.

The chain is built from TRBV7-2 and TRBJ2-3; 7 bases map to TRBD2. V lost 4 bases and J lost 6; bases outside the gene matches: 16. The CDR3 extends over 17 amino acids. Germline loops: CDR1 SGHTA, CDR2 FQGNSA. Written as DNA, the CDR3 is TGTGCCAGCAGCTCCCTGGGGGGGGGAGGGAACACGGATACGCAGTATTTT. Translating gives CASSSLGGGGNTDTQYF.

The sample holds many counts of this clonotype. The DNA of the CDR3 is TGTGCCAGCAGCTTGGGGACAGGGGTGGTTTATGAGCAGTTCTTC. This sequence encodes CASSLGTGVVYEQFF. The V call is TRBV7-6, the J call TRBJ2-1, with 10 bases aligning to TRBD1. The CDR3 is 15 amino acids. Per germline, CDR1 SGHVS and CDR2 FNYEAQ. Trimming took 3 bases from V and 8 from J; bases not matched to a gene: 7.

The chain employs TRBV5-4 and TRBJ1-1; 8 positions match TRBD1. CDR1 is SGHNT and CDR2 is YYREEE in the germline V gene (reference sequence). The CDR3 extends over 16 amino acids. V lost 4 bases and J lost 1; bases outside the gene matches: 9. The CDR3 here is CASSPSVDRANTEAFF. The CDR3 nucleotides are TGTGCCAGCAGCCCCAGTGTGGACAGGGCGAACACTGAAGCTTTCTTT.

This clonotype was counted a few times. The rearrangement joins TRBV27 to TRBJ2-7, with D tentatively TRBD1 or TRBD2 (6 bases each). This CDR3 is 15 amino acids long. Between the trimmed V and J ends, which lost 5 bases and 1 base, there was a span of 15 bases. CDR1 and CDR2 (germline): MNHEY, SMNVEV (reference sequence). In nucleotides, the CDR3 is TGTGCCAGCAGTACCTTTGGGGGGCTGTCCTACGAGCAGTACTTC. The encoded protein is CASSTFGGLSYEQYF.

This sequence joins TRBV9 and TRBJ1-2; D is undetermined. The germline CDR1 and CDR2 sequences are SGDLS and YYNGEE. V was clipped by 0 bases and J by 8 bases, with 17 bases between them. The CDR3 consists of 15 residues. The CDR3 DNA sequence: TGTGCCAGCAGCGTAGGTGGGTCAAGCAGAGTAGGCTACACCTTC. Its translation: CASSVGGSSRVGYTF.

This clonotype was counted at least ten times. The genes are TRBV4-1 and TRBJ2-1; no clear D gene. V gave up 2 bases and J gave up 10 bases, with 9 bases separating them. The CDR3 has 12 residues. Germline V gene data show CDR1 as MGHRA and CDR2 as YSYEKL. The CDR3 region has the DNA TGCGCCAGCAGCCAAATCAGTCTAGAGCAGTTCTTC. Encoded protein: CASSQISLEQFF.

Only a few counts were recorded for this clonotype. The V and J genes are TRBV29-1 and TRBJ2-3; TRBD2 matches at 14 bases. V gave up 3 bases and J gave up 5 bases; unmatched junction bases: 4. The CDR3 is 15 residues long. Per germline, CDR1 SQVTM and CDR2 ANQGSEA. The chain's CDR3 is CSVDLTSGGVDTQYF. The DNA for the CDR3 is TGCAGCGTTGACCTGACTAGCGGGGGGGTAGATACGCAGTATTTT.

The V gene is TRBV12-3 or TRBV12-4, the J gene TRBJ1-5, with 11 nucleotides matching TRBD1. The CDR3 is 15 amino acids. Trimming cost V 3 bases and J 5 bases; bases outside gene matches: 3. CDR3 nucleotides: TGTGCCAGCAGTTTTAGGACAGGGGGCGATCAGCCCCAGCATTTT. Residues: CASSFRTGGDQPQHF.

This clonotype turned up a few times. This chain joins TRBV13 and TRBJ2-5, with D perhaps matching TRBD2 (6 bases). V was shortened by 4 bases and J by 5 bases, with 14 bases between the two germline ends. CDR3 length equals 14 residues. Germline V lookup: CDR1 PRHDT, CDR2 FYEKMQ (reference sequence). DNA of the CDR3: TGTGCCAGCAGCTCCGGGCCTCGGGGGGAGACCCAGTACTTC. Its protein product is CASSSGPRGETQYF.

Only a few counts were recorded for this clonotype. The gene calls are TRBV5-1 and TRBJ2-3, with a weak D call TRBD2 (5 bases). This CDR3 comprises 15 residues. Trimming pared 0 bases from V and 5 bases from J, leaving 13 bases between. CDR1 is SGHRS and CDR2 is YFSETQ in the germline V gene. The CDR3 DNA sequence: TGCGCCAGCAGCTTGGCGTCTAGCAGAGGAGATACGCAGTATTTT. Translated: CASSLASSRGDTQYF. The full variable domain, with the rest looked up from reference TRBV5-1 and TRBJ2-3, is KAGVTQTPRYLIKTRGQQVTLSCSPISGHRSVSWYQQTPGQGLQFLFEYFSETQRNKGNFPGRFSGRQFSNSRSEMNVSTLELGDSALYLCASSLASSRGDTQYFGPGTRLTVL.

Ten or more counts support this clonotype. The V and J genes are TRBV4-3 and TRBJ2-5; 10 nucleotides agree with TRBD2. The ends lost 3 bases at V and 4 bases at J; junction bases unmatched: 5. Germline-derived CDR1 and CDR2 are LGHNA and YSLEER. There are 15 residues in the CDR3. This CDR3 reads CASSQGLAIRETQYF. The DNA for the CDR3 is TGCGCCAGCAGCCAGGGACTAGCGATCCGAGAGACCCAGTACTTC.

The V call is TRBV4-3, the J call TRBJ2-7, with 9 bases identical to TRBD1. Germline trimming cut 0 bases from V and 3 bases from J; bases unmatched to any gene: 12. Germline V gene sequence: CDR1 LGHNA, CDR2 YSLEER. This CDR3 contains 18 residues. The CDR3 bases are TGCGCCAGCAGCCAAGACCCAACCGCCGGGACAGGGAACTACGAGCAGTACTTC. It yields the protein CASSQDPTAGTGNYEQYF.

To note about this clonotype: A much more abundant neighbour one base away suggests this may be a read error. The chain recombines TRBV6-5 with TRBJ2-1; D unresolved. The last part of the DNA fits TRBJ2-7 better; the J call may be wrong. Germline V lookup: CDR1 MNHEY, CDR2 SVGAGI. The CDR3 totals 15 residues. This CDR3 reads CASGLDSSSYNEQYF. The CDR3 nucleotides are TGTGCCAGCGGCCTCGATTCGAGCTCCTACAATGAGCAGTACTTC.

This clonotype was seen a few times. This may be a read error, as it is one base from a much larger clone. This chain uses TRBV7-8 with TRBJ2-7, with D hard to call. The CDR3 consists of 12 residues. CDR1 and CDR2 (germline): SGHVS, FQNEAQ. This chain's CDR3 is CGSSLEVYEQYF. DNA of the CDR3: TGTGGCAGCAGCTTAGAAGTCTACGAGCAGTACTTC.

The rearrangement links TRBV28 to TRBJ2-5; unclear D gene. Germline V gene lookup returns CDR1 MDHEN and CDR2 SYDVKM. V lost 3 bases and J 2 bases, leaving 16 bases between the germline ends. This CDR3 region has 16 residues. CDR3 protein: CASSLARHTEQETQYF. For the CDR3, the DNA is TGTGCCAGCAGTTTGGCCCGTCATACGGAACAAGAGACCCAGTACTTC. Supplemented by reference TRBV28 and TRBJ2-5, the full variable domain reads DVKVTQSSRYLVKRTGEKVFLECVQDMDHENMFWYRQDPGLGLRLIYFSYDVKMKEKGDIPEGYSVSREKKERFSLILESASTNQTSMYLCASSLARHTEQETQYFGPGTRLLVL.

This clonotype was found a few times. This chain joins TRBV11-3 and TRBJ2-2, with a weak D call TRBD2 (5 bases). The CDR3 is made up of 16 amino acids. Germline CDR1 SGHNT, CDR2 YENEEA. V dropped 5 bases and J dropped 4 bases, with 17 bases sitting between them. The CDR3 nucleotides read TGTGCCAGCAGCCGCCGCCAGCTCGAGGGCACCGGGGAGCTGTTTTTT. Its translation: CASSRRQLEGTGELFF.

V gene TRBV2 combines with J gene TRBJ2-5; 8 positions agree with TRBD2. In germline, CDR1 is SNHLY, CDR2 FYNNEI. This CDR3 comprises 14 residues. The junction had 3 bases not matched to a gene; V was cut back by 3 bases and J by 3 bases. DNA of the CDR3: TGTGCCAGCAGTGACTATAGCGGGGAAGAGACCCAGTACTTC. The encoded protein is CASSDYSGEETQYF.

This clonotype has just a few counts. The chain recombines TRBV27 with TRBJ2-7; D not certain. Trimming cost V 4 bases and J 1 base, with 11 bases left between them. CDR3 length equals 14 residues. Germline loops: CDR1 MNHEY, CDR2 SMNVEV (reference sequence). DNA for the CDR3: TGTGCCAGCAGTTGTAATGCCCATTCCTACGAGCAGTACTTC. Its translation is CASSCNAHSYEQYF.

V usage is TRBV5-5 and J usage is TRBJ1-2, with 9 bases matching TRBD1. CDR3 size: 15 residues. Trimming at V came to 0 bases and at J to 3 bases, leaving 3 bases not matched to a gene. Per the germline V gene, CDR1 is SGHKS and CDR2 is YYEKEE (reference sequence). The CDR3 sequence: CASSLGGQGHYGYTF. CDR3 coding DNA: TGTGCCAGCAGCTTGGGCGGACAGGGGCACTATGGCTACACCTTC.

This clonotype has at least ten counts. The rearrangement links TRBV21-1 to TRBJ2-3; TRBD2 is the table's D call and was not checked against the DNA. TRBV21-1 is tagged as a pseudogene. This CDR3 is built from 18 residues. In nucleotides, the CDR3 is TGTGCCAGCAGCAAAGTTGGATCCGGTCTAGCAATGCGGGTTACGCAGTATTTT. Protein sequence: CASSKVGSGLAMRVTQYF.

The CDR3 here is CASSLGPGNKNTEAFF. The CDR3 bases are TGTGCCAGCAGCTTGGGGCCAGGGAATAAGAACACTGAAGCTTTCTTT. This rearrangement joins TRBV5-5 to TRBJ1-1; possible D gene TRBD1, 5 bases. V was shortened by 0 bases and J by 1 base, with 13 bases between the two germline ends. This CDR3 region has 16 residues. Germline CDR1 and CDR2: SGHKS and YYEKEE (reference sequence).

The V and J genes are TRBV7-3 and TRBJ2-3; D is ambiguous. This CDR3 region has 13 residues. Deletions cut 1 base from V and 4 bases from J, with 6 bases between. The germline V gene has CDR1 SGHTA and CDR2 FQGTGA. The DNA for the CDR3 is TGTGCCAGCAGCTTAATTGTGGCAGATACGCAGTATTTT. Its protein product is CASSLIVADTQYF.

The gene calls are TRBV7-2 and TRBJ1-1, with 8 bases aligning to TRBD1. CDR3 length: 15 residues. Per the germline V gene, CDR1 is SGHTA and CDR2 is FQGNSA. The trim removed 2 bases at V and 5 bases at J, leaving 7 bases unmatched. CDR3 bases: TGTGCCAGCAGCTTATTTCAGGGGGCGCAGACTGAAGCTTTCTTT. This encodes CASSLFQGAQTEAFF. Together with reference TRBV7-2 and TRBJ1-1, the CDR3 gives the full variable domain: GAGVSQSPSNKVTEKGKDVELRCDPISGHTALYWYRQSLGQGLEFLIYFQGNSAPDKSGLPSDRFSAERTGGSVSTLTIQRTQQEDSAVYLCASSLFQGAQTEAFFGQGTRLTVV.

This clonotype occurred a few times. The chain combines TRBV6-2 or TRBV6-3 with TRBJ2-5; TRBD1 matches at 11 bases. The J segment lost 2 bases and the V segment lost 2 bases, leaving 4 bases of the junction unmatched. Looked up from germline, CDR1 is MNHEY and CDR2 is SVGEGT. The CDR3 is 16 residues long. CDR3 DNA sequence: TGTGCCAGCAGTTACCCCGGGACAGGGGGACAAGAGACCCAGTACTTC. The encoded protein is CASSYPGTGGQETQYF.

The V gene is TRBV6-4, the J gene TRBJ2-6; D is uncertain. The CDR3 is 14 residues long. Trimming took 3 bases from V and 2 from J, leaving 5 bases between them. CDR1 is MRHNA and CDR2 is SNTAGT in the germline V gene. CDR3 loop: CASSESPGANVLTF. The CDR3, as DNA: TGTGCCAGCAGTGAATCGCCTGGGGCCAACGTCCTGACTTTC.

The sample holds a few counts of this clonotype. V usage is TRBV15 and J usage is TRBJ2-3; D gene unclear. Looked up from germline, CDR1 is LNHNV and CDR2 is YYDKDF (reference sequence). Trimming stripped 0 bases from V and 4 bases from J, with 14 bases between. The CDR3 sequence is 16 residues long. CDR3 nucleotide sequence: TGTGCCACCAGCAGAGAGGACCCAAGCAGTCCAGATACGCAGTATTTT. It is translated as CATSREDPSSPDTQYF.

The gene calls are TRBV5-1 and TRBJ2-7; the match to TRBD2 covers 8 bases. Trimming removed 4 bases from V and 2 bases from J; junction bases left unmatched: 17. Germline lookup yields CDR1 SGHRS and CDR2 YFSETQ. The CDR3 extends over 18 amino acids. The CDR3 nucleotides are TGCGCCAGCAGCCTATGGGGCGGGGGGAGTCCTACCGCCTACGAGCAGTACTTC. Its translation is CASSLWGGGSPTAYEQYF.

This clonotype has more than one count but fewer than ten. This chain uses TRBV6-6 with TRBJ2-7, with 7 bases lining up with TRBD1. With 4 bases clipped from V and 0 bases from J, the junction kept 6 bases outside the gene matches. CDR1 MNHNY and CDR2 SVGAGI come from the germline V gene (reference sequence). This CDR3 contains 15 residues. The CDR3 nucleotides are TGTGCCAGCAGTTCCCAGGGGGACCCCTCCTACGAGCAGTACTTC. Translation: CASSSQGDPSYEQYF.